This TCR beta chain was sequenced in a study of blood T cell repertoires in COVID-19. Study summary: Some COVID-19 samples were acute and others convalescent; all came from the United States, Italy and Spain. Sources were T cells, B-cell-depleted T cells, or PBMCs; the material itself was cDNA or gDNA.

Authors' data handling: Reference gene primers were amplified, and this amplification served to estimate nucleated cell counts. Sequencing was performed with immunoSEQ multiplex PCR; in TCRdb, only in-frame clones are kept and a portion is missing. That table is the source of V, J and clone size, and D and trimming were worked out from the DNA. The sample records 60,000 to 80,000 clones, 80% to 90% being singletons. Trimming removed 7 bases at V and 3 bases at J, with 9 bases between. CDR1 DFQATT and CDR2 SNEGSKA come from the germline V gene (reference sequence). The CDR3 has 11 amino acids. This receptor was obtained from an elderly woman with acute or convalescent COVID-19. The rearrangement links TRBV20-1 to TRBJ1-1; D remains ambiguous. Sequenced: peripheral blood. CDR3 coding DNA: TGCAGTGTAGAGACTCACACTGAAGCTTTCTTT. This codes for CSVETHTEAFF.